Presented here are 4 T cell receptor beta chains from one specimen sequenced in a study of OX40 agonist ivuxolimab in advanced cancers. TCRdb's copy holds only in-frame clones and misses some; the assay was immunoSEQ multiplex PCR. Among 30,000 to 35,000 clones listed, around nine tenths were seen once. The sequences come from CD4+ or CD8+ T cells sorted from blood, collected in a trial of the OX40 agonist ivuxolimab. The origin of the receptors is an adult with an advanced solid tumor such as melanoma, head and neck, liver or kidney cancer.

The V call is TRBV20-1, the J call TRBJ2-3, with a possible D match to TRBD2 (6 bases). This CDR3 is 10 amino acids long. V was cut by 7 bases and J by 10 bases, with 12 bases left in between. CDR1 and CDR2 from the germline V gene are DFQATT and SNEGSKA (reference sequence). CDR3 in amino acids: CSVSGFPQYF. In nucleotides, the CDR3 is TGCAGTGTTAGCGGCTTCCCGCAGTATTTT.

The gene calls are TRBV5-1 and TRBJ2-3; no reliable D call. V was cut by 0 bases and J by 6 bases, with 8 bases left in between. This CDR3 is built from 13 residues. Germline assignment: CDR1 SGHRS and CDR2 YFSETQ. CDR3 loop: CASSLEASDTQYF. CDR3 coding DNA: TGCGCCAGCAGCTTGGAGGCTTCGGATACGCAGTATTTT. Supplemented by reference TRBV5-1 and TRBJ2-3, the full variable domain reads KAGVTQTPRYLIKTRGQQVTLSCSPISGHRSVSWYQQTPGQGLQFLFEYFSETQRNKGNFPGRFSGRQFSNSRSEMNVSTLELGDSALYLCASSLEASDTQYFGPGTRLTVL.

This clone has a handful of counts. The CDR3: CASRTSAPSYEQYF. CDR3 coding DNA: TGTGCCAGTAGAACTAGCGCACCCTCCTACGAGCAGTACTTC. The chain uses TRBV19 and TRBJ2-7, with 7 bases matching TRBD2. From germline, CDR1 is LNHDA and CDR2 SQIVND (reference sequence). After removal of 6 bases from V and 0 bases from J, the junction contained 5 bases not matched to a gene. The CDR3 sequence is 14 residues long. The whole variable domain, remainder taken from reference TRBV19 and TRBJ2-7, is DGGITQSPKYLFRKEGQNVTLSCEQNLNHDAMYWYRQDPGQGLRLIYYSQIVNDFQKGDIAEGYSVSREKKESFPLTVTSAQKNPTAFYLCASRTSAPSYEQYFGPGTRLTVT.

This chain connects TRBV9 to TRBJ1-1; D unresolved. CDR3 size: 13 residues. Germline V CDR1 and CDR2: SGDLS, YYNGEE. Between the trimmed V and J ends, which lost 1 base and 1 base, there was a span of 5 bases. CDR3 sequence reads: CASSVFTNTEAFF. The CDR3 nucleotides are TGTGCCAGCAGCGTATTCACGAACACTGAAGCTTTCTTT. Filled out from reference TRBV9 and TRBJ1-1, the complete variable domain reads DSGVTQTPKHLITATGQRVTLRCSPRSGDLSVYWYQQSLDQGLQFLIQYYNGEERAKGNILERFSAQQFPDLHSELNLSSLELGDSALYFCASSVFTNTEAFFGQGTRLTVV.